Each of the 23 T cell receptor beta chains below was sequenced from the same sample in a study of T cell repertoires in cytomegalovirus infection. TCRdb passed the reads through MiXCR, listing each CDR3 protein once. The sample has roughly 230,000 distinct CDR3 sequences; about 12% are singletons. Sequencing was carried out using PBMCs. All receptors come from a human donor in good health (CMV status not recorded). Some clones in this sample may be carry-over from other donors' samples.

This clonotype was seen more than once but under ten times. The chain combines TRBV6-4 with TRBJ2-5; 8 bases align to TRBD1. V gave up 6 bases and J gave up 2 bases; unmatched junction bases: 5. Germline V gives CDR1 MRHNA, CDR2 SNTAGT. This CDR3 is 14 amino acids long. The CDR3 DNA is TGTGCCAGCAGGCGGACAGGGAGTCAAGAGACCCAGTACTTC. It is translated as CASRRTGSQETQYF.

This clonotype was observed a few times. The V gene is TRBV30, the J gene TRBJ2-1; D possibly corresponds to TRBD2 (5 bases). The CDR3 has 13 residues. Germline-derived CDR1 and CDR2 are GTSNPN and SVGIG (reference sequence). Between the trimmed V and J ends, which lost 1 base and 5 bases, there was a span of 9 bases. The DNA for the CDR3 is TGTGCCTGGAGTGGGAGTAGCGACAATGAGCAGTTCTTC. Its protein product is CAWSGSSDNEQFF.

V usage is TRBV6-1 and J usage is TRBJ2-2, with TRBD1 identical over 7 bases. The CDR3 consists of 12 residues. V was pared by 8 bases and J by 4 bases, with 1 base of the junction left unmatched. CDR1 is MNHNS and CDR2 is SASEGT in the germline V gene. The CDR3 region is CASSGGTGELFF. CDR3 coding DNA: TGTGCCAGCTCAGGGGGCACCGGGGAGCTGTTTTTT.

On this clonotype itself: At one end, the junction sequence differs from germline, possibly due to a read error. The CDR3: CASSLGLNTPYF. CDR3 sequence (DNA): TGTGCCAGCAGCTTGGGGTTGAATACGCCGTATTTT. The chain has TRBV7-2 and TRBJ2-3; D is unresolved. The length of the CDR3 is 12 residues. Looked up from germline, CDR1 is SGHTA and CDR2 is FQGNSA.

In this sample, this clonotype turned up many times. This chain uses TRBV7-2 with TRBJ1-4; the D gene is possibly TRBD1 (6 bases). Per the germline V gene, CDR1 is SGHTA and CDR2 is FQGNSA. CDR3 length equals 16 residues. The V end lost 2 bases, the J end lost 0 bases, and 10 bases lay between the germline ends. The CDR3 coding sequence is TGTGCCAGCAGCTTACATACAGGGTCAACTAATGAAAAACTGTTTTTT. Translation: CASSLHTGSTNEKLFF.

V usage is TRBV3-1 and J usage is TRBJ2-5; 8 positions match TRBD2. Germline CDR1 is LGHDT and CDR2 is YNNKEL (reference sequence). CDR3 length: 14 amino acids. J gave up 5 bases and V 1 base, and 3 bases lay outside the gene matches. DNA of the CDR3: TGTGCCAGCAGCCAAGCGTCTAGCGGGGAGACCCAGTACTTC. It codes for CASSQASSGETQYF.

This clonotype came up many times. This rearrangement joins TRBV12-3 or TRBV12-4 to TRBJ1-2, with a tentative D call TRBD1 (5 bases). Trimming took 5 bases from V and 4 from J, leaving 8 bases between them. The CDR3 length is 12 residues. Here the CDR3 reads CASSPRGYGYTF. The CDR3, as DNA: TGTGCCAGCAGTCCTAGGGGCTATGGCTACACCTTC.

This chain uses TRBV7-2 with TRBJ2-5; 10 bases map to TRBD1. From germline, CDR1 is SGHTA and CDR2 FQGNSA. The CDR3 is 19 amino acids. V lost 3 bases and J lost 4; bases outside the gene matches: 17. DNA of the CDR3: TGTGCCAGCAGCTTCTTCTACGGACAGGGGGATTCTCTTTCAGAGACCCAGTACTTC. Translated, it gives CASSFFYGQGDSLSETQYF.

This clonotype was picked up a small number of times. The chain couples TRBV18 to TRBJ2-6; no reliable D call. The CDR3 loop spans 15 amino acids. Trimming removed 2 bases from V and 4 bases from J, with 9 bases in between. The germline V gene has CDR1 KGHSH and CDR2 LQKENI. The chain's CDR3 is CASSPGSGGANVLTF. For the CDR3, the DNA is TGTGCCAGCTCACCAGGGTCGGGCGGGGCCAACGTCCTGACTTTC.

The chain recombines TRBV20-1 with TRBJ2-7, with D maybe TRBD2 (6 bases). V shed 4 bases and J shed 5 bases, with 12 bases lying between them. Germline CDR1 and CDR2: DFQATT and SNEGSKA (reference sequence). The CDR3 runs to 12 residues. The chain's CDR3 is CSAIGEDDEQYF. CDR3 coding DNA: TGCAGTGCTATAGGGGAGGACGACGAGCAGTACTTC.

The sample holds a few counts of this clonotype. The CDR3 protein is CASSLSGPADTQYF. CDR3 DNA: TGTGCCAGCAGCTTGTCAGGGCCCGCAGATACGCAGTATTTT. The V and J genes are TRBV5-6 and TRBJ2-3, with D maybe TRBD1 (5 bases). The CDR3 sequence is 14 residues long. V shed 1 base and J shed 4 bases, with 10 bases lying between them. CDR1 and CDR2 from the germline V gene are SGHDT and YYEEEE.

This clonotype was recorded many times. The V gene is TRBV7-2, the J gene TRBJ2-3, with D possibly matching TRBD2 (5 bases). With 2 bases removed from V and 5 bases from J, the gap between germline ends came to 11 bases. Germline V gene data show CDR1 as SGHTA and CDR2 as FQGNSA. The CDR3 is made up of 14 amino acids. CDR3: CASSLQAAVDTQYF. CDR3 nucleotide sequence: TGTGCCAGCAGCTTACAAGCGGCGGTAGATACGCAGTATTTT.

The sample holds a few counts of this clonotype. The CDR3 nucleotides are TGTGCCAGCAGCCTAGGGGCCCTAGCGGGGAGCACAGATACGCAGTATTTT. It specifies CASSLGALAGSTDTQYF. The rearrangement uses TRBV7-3 and TRBJ2-3; 9 bases line up with TRBD2. The CDR3 is 17 amino acids. Per germline, CDR1 SGHTA and CDR2 FQGTGA. Trimming removed 5 bases from V and 0 bases from J; junction bases left unmatched: 9. Based on the CDR3 plus reference TRBV7-3 and TRBJ2-3, the full variable domain is GAGVSQTPSNKVTEKGKYVELRCDPISGHTALYWYRQSLGQGPEFLIYFQGTGAADDSGLPNDRFFAVRPEGSVSTLKIQRTERGDSAVYLCASSLGALAGSTDTQYFGPGTRLTVL.

Ten or more counts support this clonotype. The chain employs TRBV19 and TRBJ1-1, with D uncertain. This CDR3 is 13 amino acids long. Germline V gene sequence: CDR1 LNHDA, CDR2 SQIVND (reference sequence). V lost 3 bases and J 4 bases, leaving 9 bases between the germline ends. The CDR3 is CASSMRQSTEAFF. The CDR3 nucleotides read TGTGCCAGTAGTATGAGGCAGTCCACTGAAGCTTTCTTT.

This clonotype was seen repeatedly, ten times or more. J is TRBJ1-2 and V is TRBV2, with TRBD1 matching 7 bases. Germline lookup yields CDR1 SNHLY and CDR2 FYNNEI. This CDR3 has 15 residues. J gave up 6 bases and V 1 base, and 8 bases lay outside the gene matches. CDR3: CASSEVFGTEDGYTF. The CDR3 bases are TGTGCCAGCAGTGAAGTCTTTGGGACAGAAGATGGCTACACCTTC. The variable domain in full, with the rest retrieved from reference TRBV2 and TRBJ1-2, is EPEVTQTPSHQVTQMGQEVILRCVPISNHLYFYWYRQILGQKVEFLVSFYNNEISEKSEIFDDQFSVERPDGSNFTLKIRSTKLEDSAMYFCASSEVFGTEDGYTFGSGTRLTVV.

This clonotype was counted between two and nine times. The CDR3 spells CASSEEATGIKSGELFF. Written as DNA, the CDR3 is TGTGCCAGCAGTGAAGAAGCGACAGGGATTAAATCCGGGGAGCTGTTTTTT. This chain uses TRBV2 with TRBJ2-2; 7 bases agree with TRBD1. Unmatched junction bases numbered 11, after V lost 1 base and J lost 6 bases. CDR1 is SNHLY, CDR2 FYNNEI, per germline. The CDR3 consists of 17 residues.

This clonotype was recorded at least ten times. V is TRBV28 and J is TRBJ2-1; D is unclear. Per the germline V gene, CDR1 is MDHEN and CDR2 is SYDVKM. There are 14 residues in the CDR3. Trimming stripped 6 bases from V and 6 bases from J, with 15 bases between. CDR3 loop: CASSHAGATNEQFF. DNA for the CDR3: TGTGCCAGCAGCCACGCAGGAGCGACCAATGAGCAGTTCTTC.

A note on this clonotype: This could be a read error, since a much larger clone is one nucleotide away. The chain uses TRBV7-8 and TRBJ2-4; D perhaps matches TRBD2 (6 bases). The germline V gene has CDR1 SGHVS and CDR2 FQNEAQ. CDR3 length equals 14 residues. The CDR3 DNA reads as TGTGCCAGCAGCTTGACTAGGGAAAAAAACGTTCAGTACTTC. This translates into CASSLTREKNVQYF.

This clonotype was recorded at least ten times. The chain has TRBV7-2 and TRBJ1-4; D is unclear. Trimming left V 6 bases short and J 7 bases short, with 12 bases between. The CDR3 contains 13 residues. CDR1 and CDR2 from the germline V gene are SGHTA and FQGNSA. CDR3 nucleotide sequence: TGTGCCAGCAGGCCGGGCGCCCCTGAAAAACTGTTTTTT. This translates into CASRPGAPEKLFF.

There are many counts of this clonotype. The V call is TRBV12-3 or TRBV12-4, the J call TRBJ1-1; no firm D call. The CDR3 spans 10 residues. Between the trimmed V and J ends, which lost 3 bases and 8 bases, there was a span of 4 bases. The CDR3 DNA reads as TGTGCCAGCAGTTTTACCGAAGCTTTCTTT. As protein: CASSFTEAFF.

Ten or more counts support this clonotype. The CDR3 nucleotides read TGTGCCAGCAGCTTAGGTCGAGGGGAGCATCAGCCCCAGCATTTT. Its translation is CASSLGRGEHQPQHF. This chain connects TRBV7-2 to TRBJ1-5; TRBD1 is a possible D gene (5 bases). Looked up from germline, CDR1 is SGHTA and CDR2 is FQGNSA. Trimming cost V 1 base and J 5 bases, with 12 bases left between them. The CDR3 runs 15 residues.

Ten or more counts support this clonotype. The CDR3 loop reads CASSGQFTGELFF. In nucleotides, the CDR3 is TGTGCCAGCAGCGGACAGTTCACCGGGGAGCTGTTTTTT. V gene TRBV7-6 combines with J gene TRBJ2-2, with D possibly being TRBD1 (6 bases). The CDR3 runs 13 residues. CDR1 and CDR2 from the germline V gene are SGHVS and FNYEAQ. V was pared by 5 bases and J by 4 bases, with 8 bases between.

This clonotype showed up many times. This rearrangement joins TRBV7-2 to TRBJ1-1, with D hard to call. The CDR3 loop spans 14 amino acids. Trimming took 2 bases from V and 1 from J, leaving 8 bases between them. Germline CDR1 is SGHTA and CDR2 is FQGNSA. As DNA, the CDR3 is TGTGCCAGCAGCTTAAGCGGGCCGAACACTGAAGCTTTCTTT. Protein: CASSLSGPNTEAFF.